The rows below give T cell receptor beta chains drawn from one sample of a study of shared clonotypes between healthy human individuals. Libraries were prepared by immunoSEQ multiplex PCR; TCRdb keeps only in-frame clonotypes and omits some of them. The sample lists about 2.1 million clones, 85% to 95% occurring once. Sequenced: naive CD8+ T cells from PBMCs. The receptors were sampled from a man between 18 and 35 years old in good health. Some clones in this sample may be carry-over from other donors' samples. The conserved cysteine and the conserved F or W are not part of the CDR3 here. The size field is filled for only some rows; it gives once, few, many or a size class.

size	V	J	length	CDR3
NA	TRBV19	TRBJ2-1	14	ASSIGSASSYNEQF
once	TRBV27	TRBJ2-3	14	ASSLFAGLAPDTQY
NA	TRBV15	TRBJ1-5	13	ATSRGAGSNQPQH
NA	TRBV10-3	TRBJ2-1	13	AISEGGSAYNEQF
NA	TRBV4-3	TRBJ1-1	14	ASSQDIGTVNTEAF
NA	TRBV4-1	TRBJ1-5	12	ASNPYYSNQPQH
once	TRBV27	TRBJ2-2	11	ASSSTNTGELF
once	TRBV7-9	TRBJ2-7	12	ASSSMGTAEEQY
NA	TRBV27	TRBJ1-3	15	ASSSIQGFPSGNTIY
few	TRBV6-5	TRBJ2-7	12	ASSMTQIRYEQY
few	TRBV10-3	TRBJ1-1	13	AISEGVMVGTEAF
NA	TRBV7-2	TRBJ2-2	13	ASSLMVLYTGELF
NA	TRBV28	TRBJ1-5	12	ASSSDSSNQPQH
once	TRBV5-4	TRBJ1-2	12	ASRTGTDIYGYT
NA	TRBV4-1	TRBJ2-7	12	ASKLEGASSEQY
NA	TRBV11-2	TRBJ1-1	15	ASSLVRQGALNTEAF
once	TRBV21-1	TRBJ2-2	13	ASSNGRTNTGELF
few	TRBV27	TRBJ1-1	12	ASSTTLGAGEAF
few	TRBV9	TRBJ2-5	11	ASSEDGWETQY
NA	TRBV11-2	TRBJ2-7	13	ASSQSGARTYEQY
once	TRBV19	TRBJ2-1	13	ASSIRGRSGDEQF
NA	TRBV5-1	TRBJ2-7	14	ASSLDRGLGYYEQY
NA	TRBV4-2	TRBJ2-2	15	ASSQELEAGEAGELF